This TCR beta chain was profiled in a study of shared clonotypes between healthy human individuals. The overall study: Those who served as donors were two women and a few men between the ages of 18 and 49. Overall study results and limits: Non-shared clonotypes had lower generation probabilities than clonotypes shared by all four sorted-subset donors. The authors sampled blood alone, and tissue repertoires likely differ.

Clones were sequenced by immunoSEQ multiplex PCR, and TCRdb holds only the in-frame ones, with some missing. The sample consists of about 2 million clones, about 94% of them appearing once. With regard to this clone: Its antigen is currently unknown.

Trimming cost V 0 bases and J 4 bases, with 13 bases left between them. In germline, CDR1 is SGHKS, CDR2 YYEKEE (reference sequence). The CDR3 is 15 amino acids. Naive CD8 cells lacked CD45RO and underwent positive selection for CCR7, leaving out terminally differentiated effector memory CD45RA+ cells. Every donor, a Caucasian adult, lived in Nashville, Tennessee. This sequence joins TRBV5-5 and TRBJ1-1; no clear D. The receptor was derived from a man between 18 and 35 years old in good health. The sequenced sample was naive CD8+ T cells sorted from blood. The CDR3 sequence: CASSLEGGRITEAFF. The CDR3 DNA reads TGTGCCAGCAGCTTGGAGGGTGGACGGATCACTGAAGCTTTCTTT. The whole variable domain, remainder taken from reference TRBV5-5 and TRBJ1-1, is DAGVTQSPTHLIKTRGQQVTLRCSPISGHKSVSWYQQVLGQGPQFIFQYYEKEERGRGNFPDRFSARQFPNYSSELNVNALLLGDSALYLCASSLEGGRITEAFFGQGTRLTVV.